The 18 T cell receptor beta chains in this list originate from one sample, sequenced in a study of blood T cell repertoires in COVID-19. Sequenced by immunoSEQ multiplex PCR; TCRdb stores in-frame clones only, minus some. Seen here are about 210,000 clones, about 88% observed once, and the top ten hold under 2%. The sample was peripheral blood. The receptors were sampled from a man in his sixties or seventies with acute or convalescent COVID-19.

The chain joins TRBV4-3 to TRBJ2-5; no reliable D call. This CDR3 is built from 14 residues. V lost 0 bases, J lost 5 bases, and 10 bases lay in between. The germline V gene encodes CDR1 LGHNA and CDR2 YSLEER. CDR3 DNA sequence: TGCGCCAGCAGCCAAGAAATAGCCGGTGAGACCCAGTACTTC. Translating it yields CASSQEIAGETQYF.

The chain employs TRBV18 and TRBJ1-1; D is possibly TRBD1 (6 bases). This CDR3 has 13 residues. Trimming took off 6 bases at V and 5 bases at J, with 13 bases between the two ends. Germline V gene data show CDR1 as KGHSH and CDR2 as LQKENI. The CDR3 nucleotides read TGTGCCAGCTCGTCTACAGGGCAAACTGAAGCTTTCTTT. It translates to CASSSTGQTEAFF.

This clone has just a few counts. J is TRBJ1-4 and V is TRBV28; 8 bases align to TRBD1. This CDR3 is built from 15 residues. The trim removed 7 bases at V and 7 bases at J, leaving 11 bases unmatched. CDR1 is MDHEN, CDR2 SYDVKM, per germline. CDR3 sequence reads: CASNLSPGGFEKLFF. DNA of the CDR3: TGTGCCAGCAACCTATCCCCAGGGGGCTTTGAAAAACTGTTTTTT.

The genes are TRBV25-1 and TRBJ2-2; TRBD1 matches at 7 bases. Unmatched junction bases numbered 5, after V lost 4 bases and J lost 0 bases. The germline V gene has CDR1 MGHDK and CDR2 SYGVNS. The CDR3 extends over 16 amino acids. For the CDR3, the DNA is TGTGCCAGCAGTGCCCTAGGGACAGCGAACACCGGGGAGCTGTTTTTT. Its protein product is CASSALGTANTGELFF.

The genes are TRBV6-5 and TRBJ1-1; maybe TRBD1 (6 bases). The germline gives CDR1 MNHEY, CDR2 SVGAGI. V gave up 7 bases and J gave up 2 bases, with 17 bases separating them. The length of the CDR3 is 15 residues. CDR3 nucleotides: TGTGCCAGCACCGTCGCTGGGGGCGATAACACTGAAGCTTTCTTT. Its translation is CASTVAGGDNTEAFF.

This chain uses TRBV19 with TRBJ1-5; D uncertain. The CDR3 is made up of 14 amino acids. The V end was cut by 2 bases, the J end by 3 bases, with 8 bases between. Germline loops: CDR1 LNHDA, CDR2 SQIVND (reference sequence). Here the CDR3 reads CASSIQTHNQPQHF. Written as DNA, the CDR3 is TGTGCCAGTAGTATACAGACTCACAATCAGCCCCAGCATTTT. Looking up the rest from reference TRBV19 and TRBJ1-5 gives the full variable domain: DGGITQSPKYLFRKEGQNVTLSCEQNLNHDAMYWYRQDPGQGLRLIYYSQIVNDFQKGDIAEGYSVSREKKESFPLTVTSAQKNPTAFYLCASSIQTHNQPQHFGDGTRLSIL.

This chain connects TRBV5-6 to TRBJ2-4; tentatively, D is TRBD1 (6 bases). The ends were cut back, 1 base at V and 9 bases at J, with 11 bases in the middle. The germline V gene encodes CDR1 SGHDT and CDR2 YYEEEE. The CDR3 length is 13 residues. Here the CDR3 DNA reads TGTGCCAGCAGCTTGCACAGGGCGGGCATTCAGTACTTC. It encodes CASSLHRAGIQYF.

This clone was seen only once. V is TRBV4-3 and J is TRBJ2-3; possibly TRBD1 for D (6 bases). Trimming shortened V by 3 bases and J by 4 bases, and 14 bases separated the two germline ends. The germline CDR1 and CDR2 sequences are LGHNA and YSLEER. The CDR3 is 15 residues long. Written as DNA, the CDR3 is TGCGCCAGCAGCCACGCAACGGACAGATCAGATACGCAGTATTTT. Translation gives CASSHATDRSDTQYF.

This clone was counted a few times. The DNA of the CDR3 is TGTGCCAGTACCCGAGGGGGTCAGCCCCAGCATTTT. This codes for CASTRGGQPQHF. The chain combines TRBV19 with TRBJ1-5; D may be TRBD1 (6 bases). This CDR3 region has 12 residues. V was shortened by 7 bases and J by 6 bases, with 10 bases between the two germline ends. Per germline, CDR1 LNHDA and CDR2 SQIVND (reference sequence). Combining the CDR3 with reference TRBV19 and TRBJ1-5 gives the whole variable domain DGGITQSPKYLFRKEGQNVTLSCEQNLNHDAMYWYRQDPGQGLRLIYYSQIVNDFQKGDIAEGYSVSREKKESFPLTVTSAQKNPTAFYLCASTRGGQPQHFGDGTRLSIL.

The chain uses TRBV7-5 and TRBJ2-1; whether TRBD2, the table's D call, matches the DNA was not checked. TRBV7-5 is annotated as a pseudogene. The CDR3 sequence is 15 residues long. In nucleotides, the CDR3 is TGTGTCAGAAGCGCCCTAGCGGGAGGCTGGAATGAGCAGTTCTTC. Its protein is CVRSALAGGWNEQFF.

The J gene is TRBJ2-5, the V gene TRBV29-1; TRBD2 agrees at 8 bases. The ends lost 2 bases at V and 2 bases at J; junction bases unmatched: 7. This CDR3 is built from 15 residues. CDR1 is SQVTM, CDR2 ANQGSEA, per germline. CDR3: CSVERNSGAQETQYF. In DNA, the CDR3 is TGCAGCGTTGAAAGGAATAGCGGGGCTCAAGAGACCCAGTACTTC.

The chain links TRBV9 to TRBJ2-2; 10 positions match TRBD2. Germline V gene data show CDR1 as SGDLS and CDR2 as YYNGEE. The CDR3 spans 19 residues. Germline trimming cut 0 bases from V and 5 bases from J; bases unmatched to any gene: 13. The CDR3 coding sequence is TGTGCCAGCAGCGTAGAACTAGCGGGAAACAAAAAGGGGACCGGGGAGCTGTTTTTT. This translates into CASSVELAGNKKGTGELFF.

The chain uses TRBV4-1 and TRBJ1-4, with 10 bases fitting TRBD1. This CDR3 spans 14 amino acids. Germline-derived CDR1 and CDR2 are MGHRA and YSYEKL. V was clipped by 5 bases and J by 5 bases; unmatched bases: 2. The CDR3 bases are TGCGCCAGCAGCAAGGGACAGGGGAATGAAAAACTGTTTTTT. This codes for CASSKGQGNEKLFF.

The genes are TRBV2 and TRBJ2-2, with TRBD2 as a possible D gene (5 bases). The CDR3 extends over 12 amino acids. From germline, CDR1 is SNHLY and CDR2 FYNNEI. V dropped 6 bases and J dropped 8 bases, with 10 bases sitting between them. This CDR3 reads CASSPEGGELFF. The CDR3 DNA reads as TGTGCCAGCAGCCCAGAGGGAGGGGAGCTGTTTTTT.

This chain uses TRBV9 with TRBJ1-3, with D unclear. Germline CDR1 SGDLS, CDR2 YYNGEE. There are 16 residues in the CDR3. Deletions cut 1 base from V and 4 bases from J, with 15 bases between. Here the CDR3 reads CASSVSDAVPGNTIYF. The CDR3 nucleotides are TGTGCCAGCAGCGTATCCGACGCGGTCCCCGGAAACACCATATATTTT.

This chain links TRBV6-5 with TRBJ1-1, with a weak D call TRBD1 (6 bases). The germline V gene has CDR1 MNHEY and CDR2 SVGAGI. The CDR3 runs 15 residues. Trimming shortened V by 0 bases and J by 11 bases, and 19 bases separated the two germline ends. CDR3: CASSYSRGGGVSAFF. The CDR3 nucleotides read TGTGCCAGCAGTTACTCGAGGGGAGGGGGAGTATCGGCTTTCTTT.

V is TRBV5-5 and J is TRBJ2-7, with unresolved D. Trimming took 0 bases from V and 3 from J, leaving 7 bases between them. In germline, CDR1 is SGHKS, CDR2 YYEKEE (reference sequence). The CDR3 has 13 amino acids. CDR3 in DNA: TGTGCCAGCAGCTTGGCCCCGGGCTACGAGCAGTACTTC. Encoded protein: CASSLAPGYEQYF.

This clone was recorded once. The chain recombines TRBV11-2 with TRBJ2-5, with 10 bases identical to TRBD2. The germline V gene encodes CDR1 SGHAT and CDR2 FQNNGV. The CDR3 consists of 17 residues. Germline trimming cut 1 base from V and 5 bases from J; bases unmatched to any gene: 10. The CDR3 DNA is TGTGCCAGCAGCTTAGGTAGCGGGAGGCCCTTCCAGGAGACCCAGTACTTC. Residues: CASSLGSGRPFQETQYF. The full variable domain, its missing parts supplied by reference TRBV11-2 and TRBJ2-5, is EAGVAQSPRYKIIEKRQSVAFWCNPISGHATLYWYQQILGQGPKLLIQFQNNGVVDDSQLPKDRFSAERLKGVDSTLKIQPAKLEDSAVYLCASSLGSGRPFQETQYFGPGTRLLVL.